One and the same sample provided the 17 T cell receptor beta chains below, sequenced in a study of identical twins. From the 5' RACE reads, TCRdb called clonotypes with MiXCR, one entry per CDR3 protein. Among around 960,000 distinct CDR3 sequences, about 12% were seen once, and the ten largest hold about 1.5%. A further study also used this sample, focusing on yellow fever vaccine responses in identical twins.

The sequenced sample consisted of PBMCs. The receptor source for this set is a woman aged 18-30 years in good health.

This clonotype occurred many times. V usage is TRBV10-3 and J usage is TRBJ2-3; tentative D call: TRBD2 (6 bases). Deletions cut 11 bases from V and 0 bases from J, with 21 bases between. CDR1 and CDR2 (germline): ENHRY, SYGVKD. This CDR3 contains 16 residues. The CDR3 reads CALRVGSGTSTDTQYF. The CDR3 nucleotides are TGTGCCCTGAGGGTCGGGAGCGGAACTAGCACAGATACGCAGTATTTT.

This clonotype was detected a few times. This rearrangement joins TRBV27 to TRBJ2-3; D is possibly TRBD1 (5 bases). Between the trimmed V and J ends, which lost 3 bases and 1 base, there was a span of 11 bases. Germline CDR1 and CDR2: MNHEY and SMNVEV (reference sequence). The CDR3 length is 15 residues. The CDR3 DNA sequence: TGTGCCAGCAGTTTGGGGCGACCAGGCACAGATACGCAGTATTTT. Translated: CASSLGRPGTDTQYF.

The chain joins TRBV29-1 to TRBJ1-2; maybe TRBD1 (6 bases). CDR1 and CDR2 from the germline V gene are SQVTM and ANQGSEA. Trimming stripped 0 bases from V and 5 bases from J, with 16 bases between. The CDR3 is made up of 15 amino acids. The CDR3 spells CSVEESGVLRYGYTF. CDR3 nucleotides: TGCAGCGTTGAAGAGTCAGGGGTGTTACGGTATGGCTACACCTTC. Full variable domain (remainder filled in from reference TRBV29-1 and TRBJ1-2): SAVISQKPSRDICQRGTSLTIQCQVDSQVTMMFWYRQQPGQSLTLIATANQGSEATYESGFVIDKFPISRPNLTFSTLTVSNMSPEDSSIYLCSVEESGVLRYGYTFGSGTRLTVV.

This chain uses TRBV29-1 with TRBJ2-1; 13 bases agree with TRBD2. Germline CDR1 reads SQVTM; CDR2 reads ANQGSEA. V dropped 4 bases and J dropped 4; count of bases not matched to a gene: 7. The CDR3 length is 16 residues. The CDR3 protein is CSVGRTSGGPYNEQFF. The CDR3 region has the DNA TGCAGCGTTGGGCGGACTAGCGGGGGACCATACAATGAGCAGTTCTTC.

This clonotype has a handful of counts. V is TRBV20-1 and J is TRBJ2-7; D is unresolved. The CDR3 length is 14 residues. Trimming cost V 0 bases and J 2 bases, with 11 bases left between them. The germline V gene encodes CDR1 DFQATT and CDR2 SNEGSKA (reference sequence). CDR3 bases: TGCAGTGCTAGAGATTGGACGTCCACCTACGAGCAGTACTTC. It specifies CSARDWTSTYEQYF.

This clonotype was counted many times. J is TRBJ2-6 and V is TRBV6-1; 8 bases line up with TRBD1. V gave up 6 bases and J gave up 0 bases; unmatched junction bases: 4. CDR3 length equals 16 residues. The germline gives CDR1 MNHNS, CDR2 SASEGT. In nucleotides, the CDR3 is TGTGCCAGCAGGGGGACAGGCACCTCTGGGGCCAACGTCCTGACTTTC. It is translated as CASRGTGTSGANVLTF.

This clonotype has at least ten counts. The V call is TRBV12-3 or TRBV12-4, the J call TRBJ1-6; D uncertain. The CDR3 totals 14 residues. V lost 3 bases and J 10 bases, leaving 13 bases between the germline ends. CDR3 protein: CASSFREVNSPLHF. The CDR3 DNA follows: TGTGCCAGCAGTTTTAGGGAGGTGAACTCACCCCTCCACTTT.

This clonotype was seen more than once but under ten times. The rearrangement uses TRBV11-2 and TRBJ2-3, with D possibly TRBD2 on 5 matching bases. Germline V gene lookup returns CDR1 SGHAT and CDR2 FQNNGV. Between the trimmed V and J ends, which lost 1 base and 4 bases, there was a span of 9 bases. The CDR3 sequence is 14 residues long. CDR3 protein: CASSLVGASDTQYF. The CDR3 DNA sequence: TGTGCCAGCAGCTTAGTGGGAGCTTCAGATACGCAGTATTTT.

The rearrangement uses TRBV4-1 and TRBJ2-1; TRBD2 might be the D (6 bases). The ends were cut back, 0 bases at V and 7 bases at J, with 10 bases in the middle. Germline V gene data show CDR1 as MGHRA and CDR2 as YSYEKL. CDR3 length equals 14 residues. CDR3 coding DNA: TGCGCCAGCAGCCAAGATACCGGGAGAAATGAGCAGTTCTTC. Translation gives CASSQDTGRNEQFF.

This clonotype was counted between two and nine times. The chain joins TRBV19 to TRBJ1-3; tentatively, D is TRBD1 (6 bases). This CDR3 is built from 14 residues. The V end was cut by 7 bases, the J end by 5 bases, with 15 bases between. Germline assignment: CDR1 LNHDA and CDR2 SQIVND (reference sequence). DNA for the CDR3: TGTGCCAGTACCCGAGGGGGGACGAGAAACACCATATATTTT. Amino acids: CASTRGGTRNTIYF.

V gene TRBV20-1 combines with J gene TRBJ2-2; D not certain. The CDR3 length is 14 residues. V was clipped by 3 bases and J by 0 bases, with 8 bases between them. Germline V gene sequence: CDR1 DFQATT, CDR2 SNEGSKA (reference sequence). CDR3 loop: CSASAFANTGELFF. In nucleotides, the CDR3 is TGCAGTGCTAGTGCCTTCGCGAACACCGGGGAGCTGTTTTTT.

The rearrangement links TRBV28 to TRBJ2-5; 12 bases are a match to TRBD2. Germline CDR1 MDHEN, CDR2 SYDVKM. V trimming: 5 bases; J trimming: 5 bases; junction bases outside the gene matches: 9. The CDR3 covers 16 residues. The CDR3 sequence is CASSHRPLAGGETQYF. The DNA for the CDR3 is TGTGCCAGCAGTCACCGACCTCTAGCGGGAGGGGAGACCCAGTACTTC.

This sequence joins TRBV12-3 or TRBV12-4 and TRBJ2-3; 12 bases line up with TRBD2. This CDR3 has 16 amino acids. The V and J ends lost 10 bases and 2 bases, in that order; junction bases with no gene match: 10. The CDR3 spells CAIHPSGGGNTDTQYF. CDR3 in DNA: TGTGCCATCCACCCTAGCGGGGGGGGAAACACAGATACGCAGTATTTT.

This clonotype was seen only a few times. The chain carries TRBV14 and TRBJ2-1, with TRBD2 identical over 7 bases. The V segment lost 6 bases and the J segment 7 bases; nucleotides outside the gene matches: 12. Per the germline V gene, CDR1 is SGHDN and CDR2 is FVKESK. The length of the CDR3 is 15 residues. CDR3 DNA sequence: TGTGCCAGCAGACCGGCGGGAGAGAATTCTAATGAGCAGTTCTTC. Its translation: CASRPAGENSNEQFF.

V usage is TRBV20-1 and J usage is TRBJ1-2; 7 bases align to TRBD1. The junction had 8 bases not matched to a gene; V was cut back by 2 bases and J by 5 bases. The CDR3 totals 14 residues. The V gene's germline CDR1 is DFQATT and CDR2 SNEGSKA (reference sequence). Written as DNA, the CDR3 is TGCAGTGCTAGAACCACCGGGACAGTGTATGGCTACACCTTC. Translated, it gives CSARTTGTVYGYTF.

The chain couples TRBV7-2 to TRBJ2-7; 7 nucleotides agree with TRBD2. The CDR3 runs 16 residues. Germline V gene data show CDR1 as SGHTA and CDR2 as FQGNSA. The ends lost 8 bases at V and 4 bases at J; junction bases unmatched: 17. CDR3 loop: CASAPGREWGFYEQYF. DNA of the CDR3: TGTGCCAGCGCCCCGGGGCGGGAGTGGGGCTTTTACGAGCAGTACTTC.

The V gene is TRBV11-2, the J gene TRBJ2-5; 7 bases are shared with TRBD1. The CDR3 has 16 amino acids. V shed 4 bases, J shed 2 bases, and the junction held 10 bases outside the gene matches. Germline values: CDR1 SGHAT, CDR2 FQNNGV. CDR3 in DNA: TGTGCCAGCAGCTCGAGAGACAGGGTAACTCAAGAGACCCAGTACTTC. This encodes CASSSRDRVTQETQYF.